This entry features one T cell receptor (beta chain) sequence. This clonotype was observed at least ten times. Its antigen is still unknown. The input lacks base qualities; no much larger clone sits a single base away. These data are taken from a study of Graves' ophthalmopathy and Graves' hyperthyroidism (dated by TCRdb to 2017 to 2018). With respect to the entire study: Peripheral blood samples were taken at the time of initial diagnosis, before any treatment was given. In total, 135 blood samples were TCR-sequenced: approximately 40 ophthalmopathy, some 80 hyperthyroidism and roughly 17 hyperthyroidism-to-ophthalmopathy patients. Once sampling was done, hyperthyroidism patients were given methimazole at a starting dose of 30 mg daily, while ophthalmopathy patients were given high-dose intravenous methylprednisolone. T-cell repertoires of thyroid tissue and blood were compared in about 6 hyperthyroidism patients. TCR beta repertoire signatures were used to distinguish Graves' ophthalmopathy from Graves' hyperthyroidism and to predict progression to ophthalmopathy. An independent validation cohort comprised about 20 hyperthyroidism patients and roughly 15 patients who later progressed from hyperthyroidism to ophthalmopathy. To explore V-J signatures that separate ophthalmopathy from hyperthyroidism, a discovery set of around 97 patients was enrolled, consisting of 40 to 45 with ophthalmopathy and roughly 60 with stable hyperthyroidism.

Hyperthyroidism was defined as stable when no progression to ophthalmopathy occurred within 18 months of follow-up. Patients with hyperthyroidism were aged 18 to 65 years, had been newly diagnosed, and had a disease duration of less than 2 months. Anyone with other autoimmune diseases, uncontrolled infections, pregnancy or lactation was excluded from the study. Diagnosis was based on clinical symptoms, serum thyroxine, TRAb, thyroid ultrasound and orbital computed tomography. Using Ficoll-Paque density gradient centrifugation, PBMCs were isolated from roughly 9.2 ml of fresh peripheral blood. Trizol reagent was used to extract the total RNA, and its quality was then checked on an Agilent 2100 Bioanalyzer. The research as a whole found: No statistical method was used to predetermine the sample size, and group allocation was not hidden from the investigators. In validation, the model predicted ophthalmopathy progression with 55% to 71% sensitivity and 72% to 80% specificity; roughly eleven predicted patients were CT-confirmed with GO in a median of approximately six months. Most expanded thyroid clonotypes with a frequency above 0.001 also appeared in blood, which suggests that blood repertoires may reflect the immune response in the thyroid. Ophthalmopathy was separated from stable hyperthyroidism by the 13-signature model with more than 85% sensitivity and roughly 83% specificity in cross-validation and with 80%/75% in the test set.

V has 2 bases trimmed and J has 7 bases trimmed; junction bases matching no gene number 4. Spanning cysteine to phenylalanine, the CDR3 consists of 13 amino acids. Of all the DNA, just the CDR3 is kept, 39 bases in frame from base 1. From a lookup of the germline V gene (reference sequence), CDR1 and CDR2 are GTSNPN and SVGIG. For repertoire sequencing, the TCR beta CDR3 regions were amplified from RNA transcripts. A first-round RT-PCR used HTBI primers with the Qiagen OneStep RT-PCR kit, followed by a second-round multiplex PCR, size selection and purification. Sequencing of the libraries was carried out on an Illumina HiSeq2000 in paired-end mode with 100 bp reads. On the study's bioinformatics: SOAPnuke was used for read processing, and reads with adapters, uncalled bases, a mean Phred below 15, or no exact constant-primer or identifier match were discarded. High-quality paired reads were merged with COPE v1.2.5. Each unique nucleotide sequence was treated as a clonotype, and MiTCR v1.1 was used to align the clonotypes to the IMGT TRB V, D and J references. The analysis was limited to V-J combinations with a frequency above 0.0001, which together covered 99.2% of repertoires. For each V-J combination, a TCR clonal expansion and chaos score was defined as F50 clonal expansion divided by the chaos observed in the TCRdist matrix. Features were reduced by Welch's t-statistics and random forest to roughly 14 V-J combinations, which fed a naive Bayes classifier. The similarity between thyroid and blood repertoires was quantified using the Morisita-Horn index. In TCRdb, the public reads were trimmed at Q25 with fastp and aligned with MiXCR, with productive beta chains retained. Rows with a matching CDR3 protein are joined into one entry that keeps the most common DNA and genes. These V and J calls are TCRdb output, not the study's own analysis. The sample has some 350,000 distinct CDR3 sequences on record, about a sixth of them singletons. The ten top clones hold 2.4% of the sample.

The chain couples TRBV30 to TRBJ2-2, and TRBD1 matches 7 of the central bases. The receptor was derived from an adult woman with stable Graves' hyperthyroidism. Sequencing was performed on peripheral blood. The CDR3 reads as follows: CAWSKQGYGELFF. The nucleotides read TGTGCCTGGAGTAAACAGGGGTACGGGGAGCTGTTTTTT.